Below are 17 T cell receptor beta chains sequenced from a single sample in a study of control samples from healthy donors and cancer patients. Only in-frame clones appear in the TCRdb table, and some are missing; sequencing was by immunoSEQ multiplex PCR. The sample lists around 140,000 clones; roughly 93% were seen once. Material for sequencing was blood. The receptor set was obtained from a man younger than 35 in good health.

V and J are TRBV24-1 and TRBJ1-5; no clear D gene. Between the trimmed V and J ends, which lost 5 bases and 1 base, there was a span of 14 bases. This CDR3 is 16 amino acids long. The V gene's germline CDR1 is KGHDR and CDR2 SFDVKD. In DNA, the CDR3 is TGTGCCACCAGTGGGCCCGGTTGGGAAAGCAATCAGCCCCAGCATTTT. Translating it yields CATSGPGWESNQPQHF.

The V call is TRBV27, the J call TRBJ2-3; no reliable D call. This CDR3 contains 14 residues. The germline V gene encodes CDR1 MNHEY and CDR2 SMNVEV (reference sequence). Trimming pared 2 bases from V and 3 bases from J, leaving 9 bases between. The CDR3 spells CASSLRAVTDTQYF. CDR3 nucleotide sequence: TGTGCCAGCAGTTTAAGGGCGGTTACAGATACGCAGTATTTT.

A single count supports this clone. The chain has TRBV5-6 and TRBJ1-5; D gene uncertain. The germline gives CDR1 SGHDT, CDR2 YYEEEE. V lost 4 bases and J 4 bases, leaving 9 bases between the germline ends. There are 13 residues in the CDR3. CDR3 amino acids: CASSQAPNQPQHF. Written as DNA, the CDR3 is TGTGCCAGCAGCCAGGCCCCTAATCAGCCCCAGCATTTT. The entire variable domain, with the rest obtained from reference TRBV5-6 and TRBJ1-5, is as follows: DAGVTQSPTHLIKTRGQQVTLRCSPKSGHDTVSWYQQALGQGPQFIFQYYEEEERQRGNFPDRFSGHQFPNYSSELNVNALLLGDSALYLCASSQAPNQPQHFGDGTRLSIL.

The V call is TRBV19, the J call TRBJ2-2; D is undetermined. Germline V gene data show CDR1 as LNHDA and CDR2 as SQIVND (reference sequence). The CDR3 is 14 residues long. The V end lost 6 bases, the J end lost 4 bases, and 12 bases lay between the germline ends. This chain's CDR3 is CASRGLGFTGELFF. The CDR3 coding sequence is TGTGCCAGTAGGGGGTTGGGTTTCACCGGGGAGCTGTTTTTT.

The chain combines TRBV28 with TRBJ2-7; D perhaps matches TRBD1 (7 bases). This CDR3 comprises 16 residues. CDR1 is MDHEN and CDR2 is SYDVKM in the germline V gene. V was pared by 5 bases and J by 5 bases, with 22 bases between. CDR3 loop: CASSLRGRGRGDEQYF. CDR3 in DNA: TGTGCCAGCAGTCTCAGGGGTAGGGGCAGGGGGGACGAGCAGTACTTC.

The chain employs TRBV19 and TRBJ1-2; 7 nucleotides match TRBD1. CDR3 length equals 13 residues. CDR1 LNHDA and CDR2 SQIVND come from the germline V gene (reference sequence). V gave up 5 bases and J gave up 8 bases; unmatched junction bases: 8. The CDR3 DNA sequence: TGTGCCAGTAGTCGTGACAGGGATGGAGGCTACACCTTC. Protein product: CASSRDRDGGYTF.

In its sample, this clone was seen once. The rearrangement links TRBV5-1 to TRBJ2-1; D not certain. Germline V gene data show CDR1 as SGHRS and CDR2 as YFSETQ. V gave up 0 bases and J gave up 6 bases, with 10 bases separating them. The CDR3 totals 14 residues. The chain's CDR3 is CASSLARNSNEQFF. CDR3 DNA: TGCGCCAGCAGCTTGGCAAGGAACAGCAATGAGCAGTTCTTC.

The chain joins TRBV27 to TRBJ2-7; a weak D match, TRBD1 (5 bases). CDR1 is MNHEY and CDR2 is SMNVEV in the germline V gene (reference sequence). The CDR3 runs to 12 residues. Trimming took off 7 bases at V and 3 bases at J, with 10 bases between the two ends. This chain's CDR3 is CASTGLGYEQYF. The CDR3 DNA is TGTGCCAGCACAGGGTTGGGCTACGAGCAGTACTTC.

The chain links TRBV4-3 to TRBJ2-7; D possibly corresponds to TRBD2 (6 bases). CDR1 is LGHNA, CDR2 YSLEER, per germline. The germline V and J ends were trimmed by 0 bases and 1 base, with 10 bases remaining between them. The CDR3 sequence is 15 residues long. Here the CDR3 DNA reads TGCGCCAGCAGCCAAGATCAAGGGAGGTCCTACGAGCAGTACTTC. Protein sequence: CASSQDQGRSYEQYF.

The chain combines TRBV27 with TRBJ1-5, with D possibly matching TRBD1 (5 bases). The CDR3 contains 13 residues. Looked up from germline, CDR1 is MNHEY and CDR2 is SMNVEV (reference sequence). V lost 6 bases, J lost 11 bases, and 17 bases lay in between. The CDR3 nucleotides are TGTGCCAGCAGCTCCTCTTGGGAGGGGACCCAGCATTTT. This gives the protein CASSSSWEGTQHF.

This chain uses TRBV29-1 with TRBJ2-1; TRBD2 matches at 7 bases. Germline CDR1 is SQVTM and CDR2 is ANQGSEA. Trimming cost V 1 base and J 0 bases; bases outside gene matches: 9. The CDR3 is made up of 17 amino acids. The CDR3 protein is CSVEVPRERRSYNEQFF. For the CDR3, the DNA is TGCAGCGTTGAAGTACCGCGGGAGAGACGCTCCTACAATGAGCAGTTCTTC.

V usage is TRBV2 and J usage is TRBJ2-1; 8 bases align to TRBD1. The CDR3 length is 15 residues. Germline V CDR1 and CDR2: SNHLY, FYNNEI. V lost 5 bases to trimming and J lost 5 bases; unmatched junction nucleotides: 8. In DNA form, the CDR3 reads TGTGCCAGCAGTCTCCGGACAGGGCCCCACAATGAGCAGTTCTTC. This gives the protein CASSLRTGPHNEQFF.

The chain links TRBV7-9 to TRBJ2-5; D may be TRBD2 (6 bases). Germline values: CDR1 SEHNR, CDR2 FQNEAQ (reference sequence). V lost 1 base and J 2 bases, leaving 17 bases between the germline ends. This CDR3 has 17 residues. The CDR3 DNA reads as TGTGCCAGCAGCTTAGTCCGTATGCGGGGCCCACAAGAGACCCAGTACTTC. This encodes CASSLVRMRGPQETQYF.

The chain couples TRBV6-5 to TRBJ1-4, with D tentatively TRBD1 (6 bases). The CDR3 spans 15 residues. Per the germline V gene, CDR1 is MNHEY and CDR2 is SVGAGI. The V end lost 5 bases, the J end lost 5 bases, and 15 bases lay between the germline ends. The CDR3 sequence: CASSPLGGGNEKLFF. The CDR3 DNA reads TGTGCCAGCAGTCCGCTGGGGGGGGGCAATGAAAAACTGTTTTTT.

The chain couples TRBV10-3 to TRBJ1-6; D is unresolved. There are 14 residues in the CDR3. Germline V gives CDR1 ENHRY, CDR2 SYGVKD. V was trimmed by 3 bases and J by 7 bases, leaving 10 bases between them. The CDR3 sequence is CAISERAANSPLHF. Written as DNA, the CDR3 is TGTGCCATCAGTGAAAGGGCGGCGAATTCACCCCTCCACTTT.

This rearrangement joins TRBV29-1 to TRBJ2-3; TRBD1 agrees at 7 bases. Germline CDR1 reads SQVTM; CDR2 reads ANQGSEA. This CDR3 is 14 amino acids long. The V segment lost 5 bases and the J segment 2 bases; nucleotides outside the gene matches: 7. CDR3 sequence (DNA): TGCAGCGTTAGTGACAGGGTCTCCACAGATACGCAGTATTTT. Its translation: CSVSDRVSTDTQYF.

The chain combines TRBV9 with TRBJ1-2; maybe TRBD1 (5 bases). The CDR3 consists of 15 residues. In germline, CDR1 is SGDLS, CDR2 YYNGEE. Trimming took off 0 bases at V and 6 bases at J, with 15 bases between the two ends. CDR3 coding DNA: TGTGCCAGCAGCGTAGGCTCCTTACTCAGGGATGGCTACACCTTC. Amino acid sequence: CASSVGSLLRDGYTF. The full variable domain, completed using reference TRBV9 and TRBJ1-2, is DSGVTQTPKHLITATGQRVTLRCSPRSGDLSVYWYQQSLDQGLQFLIQYYNGEERAKGNILERFSAQQFPDLHSELNLSSLELGDSALYFCASSVGSLLRDGYTFGSGTRLTVV.